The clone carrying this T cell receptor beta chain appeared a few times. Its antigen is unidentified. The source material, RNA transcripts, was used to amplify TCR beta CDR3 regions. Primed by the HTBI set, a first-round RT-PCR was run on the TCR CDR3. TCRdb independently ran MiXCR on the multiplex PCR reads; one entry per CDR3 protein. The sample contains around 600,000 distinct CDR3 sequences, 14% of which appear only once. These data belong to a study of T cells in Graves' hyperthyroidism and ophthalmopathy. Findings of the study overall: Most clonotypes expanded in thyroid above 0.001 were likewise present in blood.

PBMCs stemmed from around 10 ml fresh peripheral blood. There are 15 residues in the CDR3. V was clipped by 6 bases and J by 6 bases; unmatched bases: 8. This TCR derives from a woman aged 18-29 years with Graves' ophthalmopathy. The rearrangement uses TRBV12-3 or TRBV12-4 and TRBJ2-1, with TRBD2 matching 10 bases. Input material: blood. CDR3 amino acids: CASSAWTSGVNEQFF. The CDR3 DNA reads TGTGCCAGCAGCGCCTGGACTAGCGGTGTCAATGAGCAGTTCTTC.